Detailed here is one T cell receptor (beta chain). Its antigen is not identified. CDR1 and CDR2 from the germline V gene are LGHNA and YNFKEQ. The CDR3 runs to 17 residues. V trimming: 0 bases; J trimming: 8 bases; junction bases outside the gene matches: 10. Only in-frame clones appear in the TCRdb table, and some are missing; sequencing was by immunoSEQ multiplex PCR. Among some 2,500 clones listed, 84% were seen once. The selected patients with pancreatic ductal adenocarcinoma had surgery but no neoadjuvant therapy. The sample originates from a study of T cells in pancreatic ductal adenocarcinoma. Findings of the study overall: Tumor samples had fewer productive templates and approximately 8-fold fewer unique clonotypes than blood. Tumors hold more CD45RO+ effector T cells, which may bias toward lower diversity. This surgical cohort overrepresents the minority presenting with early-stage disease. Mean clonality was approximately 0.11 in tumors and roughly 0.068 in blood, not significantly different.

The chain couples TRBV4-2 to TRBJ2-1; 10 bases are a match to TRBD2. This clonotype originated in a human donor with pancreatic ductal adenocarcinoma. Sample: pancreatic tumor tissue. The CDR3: CASSQDLASGSFDEQFF. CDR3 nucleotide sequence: TGTGCCAGCAGCCAAGATCTGGCTAGCGGGAGTTTCGATGAGCAGTTCTTC.